The following is a T cell receptor beta chain sequence with its context. The record originates from a study of regulatory T cells in long-lasting Graves disease. Documented time point: persistent/refractory GD, antithyroid drugs over 5 years with positive TRAb. Scientists built the TCR library using RNA that was extracted from PBMCs. By American Thyroid Association guidelines, Graves' disease was diagnosed in the cohort. HTBI primers from iRepertoire and Arm-PCR of CDR3 regions yielded the TCR beta libraries. MiXCR, run by TCRdb on the multiplex PCR reads, gives a single entry per CDR3 protein. The data contain about 470,000 distinct CDR3 sequences, 20% to 25% of them singletons. With 2 bases removed from V and 4 bases from J, the gap between germline ends came to 8 bases. The CDR3 covers 13 residues. Per the germline V gene, CDR1 is LNHDA and CDR2 is SQIVND (reference sequence).

This sequence was found in a female donor with Graves disease. V gene TRBV19 combines with J gene TRBJ1-1; D is ambiguous. Material: peripheral blood mononuclear cells (PBMCs), obtained when the disease was refractory, from a patient treated with antithyroid drugs. The CDR3 region has the DNA TGTGCCAGTAGTATAAACGGGTTCACTGAAGCTTTCTTT. This encodes CASSINGFTEAFF.